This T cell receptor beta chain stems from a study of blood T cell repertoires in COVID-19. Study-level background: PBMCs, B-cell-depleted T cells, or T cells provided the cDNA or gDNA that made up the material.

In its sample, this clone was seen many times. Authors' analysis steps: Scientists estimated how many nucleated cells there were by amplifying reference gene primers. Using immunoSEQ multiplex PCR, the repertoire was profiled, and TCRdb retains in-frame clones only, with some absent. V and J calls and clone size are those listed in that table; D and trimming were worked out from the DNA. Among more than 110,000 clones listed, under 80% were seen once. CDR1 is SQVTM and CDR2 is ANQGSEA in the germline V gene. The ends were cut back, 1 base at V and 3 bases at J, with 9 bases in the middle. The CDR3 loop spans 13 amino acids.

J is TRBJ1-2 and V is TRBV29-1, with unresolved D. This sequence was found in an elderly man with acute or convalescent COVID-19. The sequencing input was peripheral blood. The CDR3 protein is CSVEGALDYGYTF. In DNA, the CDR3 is TGCAGCGTTGAAGGGGCGCTGGACTATGGCTACACCTTC.